These T cell receptor beta chains were read from a single sample in a study of response to subunit inactivated influenza vaccine. Each CDR3 protein gets one entry after TCRdb re-called the RT-PCR reads with MiXCR. Of 540,000 or so distinct CDR3 sequences listed, over 10% are singletons. The source material was PBMCs from blood, sampled 35 to 45 days after vaccination. The receptors were sampled from a man aged 45 to 65 who received an inactivated influenza vaccine. The CDR3 runs from the conserved cysteine through the conserved F or W. A D gene is named only where the DNA matches it firmly. Not every row has a clone size; where given, it reads once, few, many or a size class.

v_gene	j_gene	d_gene	abundance	CDR3nt	CDR3aa
TRBV7-2	TRBJ1-3	-	few	TGTGCCAGCAGCTCGACCAGAGACAGGGGAAACACCATATATTTT	CASSSTRDRGNTIYF
TRBV7-2	TRBJ2-7	-	-	TGTGCCAGCAGCCCCTCGGGGGCCAGGCTGGGGAACGAGCAGTACTTC	CASSPSGARLGNEQYF
TRBV20-1	TRBJ2-7	-	few	TGCAGTGCTAGATCACTCGGGGGCTACGAGCAGTACTTC	CSARSLGGYEQYF
TRBV20-1	TRBJ2-2	TRBD2	-	TGCAGTGCTAGAAGCAGGGCGGGGGCCGGGGAGCTGTTTTTT	CSARSRAGAGELFF
TRBV6-2/TRBV6-3	TRBJ2-7	-	many	TGTGCCAGCAGTTACGCCCTAGCGCGTACCTACGAGCAGTACTTC	CASSYALARTYEQYF
TRBV7-9	TRBJ2-3	-	few	TGTGCCAGCAGCTTAGTACAGGGCCCCACAGATACGCAGTATTTT	CASSLVQGPTDTQYF
TRBV6-6	TRBJ1-2	-	few	TGTGCCAGCAGTTACGAACAGCTCTATGGCTACACCTTC	CASSYEQLYGYTF
TRBV11-1	TRBJ2-1	TRBD1	-	TGTGCCAGCAGCCCAGGGGGACAGTCACCCTACAATGAGCAGTTCTTC	CASSPGGQSPYNEQFF
TRBV27	TRBJ2-2	-	few	TGTGCCAGCAGTCCAACTAGCTGGAACACCGGGGAGCTGTTTTTT	CASSPTSWNTGELFF
TRBV4-2	TRBJ1-4	TRBD1	-	TGTGCCAGCAGCCAACCTCCGGGACAGGAGAATGAAAAACTGTTTTTT	CASSQPPGQENEKLFF
TRBV9	TRBJ1-5	TRBD1	-	TGTGCCAGCAGCGTAGGGGACAGGGTGAGCAATCAGCCCCAGCATTTT	CASSVGDRVSNQPQHF
TRBV5-1	TRBJ2-3	TRBD2	-	TGCGCCAGCAGCTGGGGGGGAAATTCCGGGTCAAATACGCAGTATTTT	CASSWGGNSGSNTQYF
TRBV7-2	TRBJ2-7	TRBD1	-	TGTGCCAGCAGCTCGCGGGGGACAGGGGCCCACGAGCAGTACTTC	CASSSRGTGAHEQYF
TRBV6-1	TRBJ1-1	-	few	TGTGCCAGCAGTCACAGGGCTTTGAACACTGAAGCTTTCTTT	CASSHRALNTEAFF
TRBV5-6	TRBJ2-1	-	few	TGTGCCAGCAGCTTGGTCCTTCGGAGCTCCTACAATGAGCAGTTCTTC	CASSLVLRSSYNEQFF
TRBV27	TRBJ2-7	TRBD2	-	TGTGCCAGCAGTTTATTTAGCGGGAGTATCTACGAGCAGTACTTC	CASSLFSGSIYEQYF
TRBV3-1	TRBJ2-1	TRBD1	-	TGTGCCAGCAGCCACCCACAGGGGGAAGTCTACAATGAGCAGTTCTTC	CASSHPQGEVYNEQFF